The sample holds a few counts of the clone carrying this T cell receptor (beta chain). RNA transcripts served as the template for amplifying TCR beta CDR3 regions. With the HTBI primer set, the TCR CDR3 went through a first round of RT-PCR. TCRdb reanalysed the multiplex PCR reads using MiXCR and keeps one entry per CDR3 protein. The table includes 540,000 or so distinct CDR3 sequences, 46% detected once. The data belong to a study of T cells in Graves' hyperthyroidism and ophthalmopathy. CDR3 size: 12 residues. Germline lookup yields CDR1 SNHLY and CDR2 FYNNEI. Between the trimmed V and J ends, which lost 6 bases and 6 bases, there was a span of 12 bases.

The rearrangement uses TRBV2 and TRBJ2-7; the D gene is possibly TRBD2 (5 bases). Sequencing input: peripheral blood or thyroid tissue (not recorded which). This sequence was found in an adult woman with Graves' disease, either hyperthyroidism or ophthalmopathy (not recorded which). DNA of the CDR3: TGTGCCAGCAGCGGGGAATTTGGCGAGCAGTACTTC. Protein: CASSGEFGEQYF.